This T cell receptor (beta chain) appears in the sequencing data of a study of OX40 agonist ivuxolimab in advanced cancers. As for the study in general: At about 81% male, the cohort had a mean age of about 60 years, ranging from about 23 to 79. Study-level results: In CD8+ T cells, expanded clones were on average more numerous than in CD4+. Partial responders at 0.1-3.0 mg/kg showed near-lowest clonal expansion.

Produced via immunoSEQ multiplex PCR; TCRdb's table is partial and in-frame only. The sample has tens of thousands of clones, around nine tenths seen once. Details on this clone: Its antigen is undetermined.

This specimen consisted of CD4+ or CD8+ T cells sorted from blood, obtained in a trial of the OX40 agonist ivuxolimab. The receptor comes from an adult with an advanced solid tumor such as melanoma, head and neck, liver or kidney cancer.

CDR3 sequence: CASSPGQGFSEEEKLFF. For the CDR3, the DNA is TGTGCCAGCTCACCAGGGCAGGGGTTCAGCGAGGAGGAAAAACTGTTTTTT. The V and J genes are TRBV18 and TRBJ1-4, with D tentatively TRBD1 (6 bases). The CDR3 covers 17 residues. Trimming took 2 bases from V and 8 from J, leaving 21 bases between them. The germline gives CDR1 KGHSH, CDR2 LQKENI.